This TCR beta chain was retrieved from a study of early T cells in non-severe SARS-CoV-2 infection. This CDR3 contains 15 residues. The V end lost 4 bases, the J end lost 6 bases, and 18 bases lay between the germline ends. Germline assignment: CDR1 SGDLS and CDR2 YYNGEE. One entry per CDR3 protein, called by TCRdb with MiXCR from the 5' RACE reads. The sample shows approximately 49,000 distinct CDR3 sequences, roughly 12% of them seen only once. The chain uses TRBV9 and TRBJ2-3; a weak D match, TRBD2 (6 bases). This receptor was taken from an adult who was a healthcare worker with PCR-confirmed SARS-CoV-2 infection or an uninfected control (not recorded which). The material sequenced was whole blood. CDR3 residues: CASSPRGGEGDTQYF. The CDR3 DNA reads TGTGCCAGCAGCCCTAGAGGAGGGGAAGGGGATACGCAGTATTTT.